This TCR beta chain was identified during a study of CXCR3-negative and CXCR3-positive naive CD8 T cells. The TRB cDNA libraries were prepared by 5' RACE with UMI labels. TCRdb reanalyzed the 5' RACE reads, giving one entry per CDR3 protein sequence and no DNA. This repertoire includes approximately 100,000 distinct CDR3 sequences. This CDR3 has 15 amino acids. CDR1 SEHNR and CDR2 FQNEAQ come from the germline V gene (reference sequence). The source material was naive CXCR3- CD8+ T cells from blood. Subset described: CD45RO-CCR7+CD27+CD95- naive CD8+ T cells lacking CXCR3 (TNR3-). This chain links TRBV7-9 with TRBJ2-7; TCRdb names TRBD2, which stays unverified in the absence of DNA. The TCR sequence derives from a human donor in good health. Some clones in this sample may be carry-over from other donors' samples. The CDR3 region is CASSLVAGWVYEQYF. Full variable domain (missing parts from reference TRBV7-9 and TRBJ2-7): DTGVSQNPRHKITKRGQNVTFRCDPISEHNRLYWYRQTLGQGPEFLTYFQNEAQLEKSRLLSDRFSAERPKGSFSTLEIQRTEQGDSAMYLCASSLVAGWVYEQYFGPGTRLTVT.